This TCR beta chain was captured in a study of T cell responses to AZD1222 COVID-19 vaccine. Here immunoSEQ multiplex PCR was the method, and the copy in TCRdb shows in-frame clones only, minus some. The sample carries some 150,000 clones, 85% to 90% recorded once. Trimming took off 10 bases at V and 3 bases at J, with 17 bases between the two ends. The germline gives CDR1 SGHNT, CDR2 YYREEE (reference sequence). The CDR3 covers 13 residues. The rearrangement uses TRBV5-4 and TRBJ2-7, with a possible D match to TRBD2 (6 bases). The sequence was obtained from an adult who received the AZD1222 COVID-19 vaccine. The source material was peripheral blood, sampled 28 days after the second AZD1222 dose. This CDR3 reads CAFWGDGGYEQYF. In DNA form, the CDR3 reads TGTGCCTTCTGGGGGGACGGCGGCTACGAGCAGTACTTC.